This TCR beta chain was identified in a study of CD8 T cells in ankylosing spondylitis. Study-wide points: Some of the motif variants had earlier been found in reactive arthritis patients' fluid and blood. Clones linked to disease were reported to show significant enrichment in matched ankylosing spondylitis synovial fluid.

This clonotype showed up just a few times. Antigen: not known. A single record per CDR3 protein comes from TCRdb applying MiXCR to the 5' RACE reads. The sample contains 290,000 or so distinct CDR3 sequences, roughly 20% of which appear only once. V was pared by 1 base and J by 5 bases, with 7 bases of the junction left unmatched. In germline, CDR1 is SGHTA, CDR2 FQGNSA. This CDR3 region has 16 residues. Sequencing was carried out using blood, either unsorted or a sorted T cell fraction (not recorded which). The sequence was collected from a female donor with ankylosing spondylitis or in good health (not recorded which). The rearrangement joins TRBV7-2 to TRBJ2-3; 9 bases are a match to TRBD2. The CDR3 nucleotides read TGTGCCAGCAGCTTAGGCGGCGGGAGGGCCGTAGATACGCAGTATTTT. Translation: CASSLGGGRAVDTQYF.